This record covers a single TCR beta chain. What antigen it recognizes has not been identified. Base-call qualities are not available, and no considerably larger clone is one nucleotide away. This entry belongs to a study of spatial heterogeneity in lung cancer (dated by TCRdb to about 2019). For context, the study as a whole: More beta-chain than alpha-chain transcripts were consistently detected, likely reflecting higher beta-chain transcript abundance. A strong correlation was found between TCR transcript counts in tumor regions and a T cell transcriptional module score from matched bulk RNA-seq. In the raw uncorrected reads, each unique combination of TCR and UMI appeared more than ten times on average. In non-small cell lung cancer, the study made a quantitative comparison of TCR alpha and beta repertoires among multiple tumor regions, matched nontumor lung and blood. The study linked features of the TCR repertoire to counts of nonsynonymous mutations, which were determined by whole-exome sequencing of tumor tissue. Both alpha and beta chains were TCR-sequenced in samples taken at surgery, namely 220 tumor regions, more than 62 matched nontumor lung samples and 56 PBMC samples. Overall study results and their limits: TCR-seq coverage of tumor T cells was estimated at only 5.5% to 8.5% for alpha chains and 12% to 15% for beta chains. The number of expanded intratumoral alpha and beta TCRs correlated with the tumor nonsynonymous mutation count. The count of ubiquitous expanded TCRs correlated with the count of ubiquitous nonsynonymous mutations, and the count of regional expanded TCRs correlated with the count of regional nonsynonymous mutations. Additional single-cell paired TCR alpha and beta sequencing was considered necessary to confirm, at a functional level, the hypothesis that regional TCRs recognize regional mutations.

Relative to germline, V is missing 1 base and J is missing 4 bases, with 7 bases of the junction outside any gene match. The CDR3 holds 16 amino acids from the cysteine to the phenylalanine. Only CDR3 DNA is held: 48 bases, read in frame from base 1. The germline V gene specifies SGHNT as CDR1 and YENEEA as CDR2. Receptors were amplified or captured by 5' RACE. Data came from a NextSeq 500. The TCR library protocol attached a unique molecular identifier to each TCR cDNA molecule to allow correction of PCR and sequencing errors. In the original analysis: TCR identification, UMI-based error correction and CDR3 extraction were performed with Decombinator tools. Expanded TCRs were defined as those above a frequency of 2 per 1,000, corresponding to the top 1% of the tumor frequency distribution. Expanded tumor TCRs were classed as regional if statistically deemed absent (corrected P<0.05) from at least one tumor region, otherwise ubiquitous. Renyi diversity was calculated using the R vegan package after each repertoire was subsampled 100 times to 5,000 TCRs. CDR3 similarity networks were built from amino acid triplet string-kernel similarity, with CDR3s being connected when pairwise similarity was above 0.82. TCRdb handled the public reads itself, with Q25 trimming in fastp and clone calling in MiXCR, and kept productive beta chains. Rows matching on CDR3 protein sequence are summarized as one entry with the most common DNA and genes. TCRdb's processing, not the authors', yielded these V and J calls. This sample has about 11,000 distinct CDR3 sequences in its table, and about 12% of those were observed once. The ten largest make up approximately 12% of the sample.

This sample's time point label indicates: sample taken at primary tumor resection. Samples were obtained from 70 to 85 patients with early-stage, untreated non-small cell lung cancer from the lung TRACERx cohort. Whole RNA extracted from tumor and nontumor lung tissue, or from cryopreserved PBMC samples, was used for TCR sequencing without cell sorting. Only patients with enough RNA available from two or more tumor regions were chosen for TCR sequencing. Before selection, tumor and adjacent nontumor lung specimens were reviewed by a lung pathologist. The clonotype was recovered from a female donor with early-stage non-small cell lung cancer. The rearrangement joined TRBV11-3 to TRBJ2-1; TRBD1 fits 7 bases in the junction. The input for sequencing was lung tumor tissue, taken at surgery. The CDR3 region reads CASSLGGGGFYNEQFF. At the DNA level, the sequence is TGTGCCAGCAGCTTAGGAGGGGGCGGATTTTACAATGAGCAGTTCTTC.